One sample yielded the 15 T cell receptor beta chains listed below, sequenced in a study of blood T cell repertoires in COVID-19. The repertoire was sequenced with immunoSEQ multiplex PCR; TCRdb's copy has only in-frame clones and lacks some. The sample includes 200,000 to 250,000 clones, approximately 84% of them seen just once. The specimen was PBMCs or T cells enriched from blood (not recorded which). The receptors here all came from a man in his 60s who had recovered from COVID-19.

The chain links TRBV7-9 to TRBJ1-2; the D is unclear. Germline assignment: CDR1 SEHNR and CDR2 FQNEAQ (reference sequence). V was trimmed by 5 bases and J by 7 bases, leaving 14 bases between them. The CDR3 consists of 13 residues. Here the CDR3 reads CASSLVQRAGYTF. The CDR3, as DNA: TGTGCCAGCAGCCTGGTACAGAGAGCTGGCTACACCTTC.

The V call is TRBV4-1, the J call TRBJ2-7; D ambiguous. CDR1 is MGHRA and CDR2 is YSYEKL in the germline V gene. The CDR3 covers 15 residues. V gave up 4 bases and J gave up 3 bases, with 16 bases separating them. As DNA, the CDR3 is TGCGCCAGCAGCCGAGACACCGTAAGGAGCTACGAGCAGTACTTC. Its protein is CASSRDTVRSYEQYF.

This chain connects TRBV27 to TRBJ2-2; D is perhaps TRBD2 (5 bases). The CDR3 contains 14 residues. The ends were cut back, 6 bases at V and 1 base at J, with 9 bases in the middle. Germline values: CDR1 MNHEY, CDR2 SMNVEV (reference sequence). The CDR3 DNA sequence: TGTGCCAGCAGCCGAGGGTGGAACACCGGGGAGCTGTTTTTT. It codes for CASSRGWNTGELFF.

V is TRBV6-1 and J is TRBJ2-3; 9 bases are a match to TRBD2. CDR3 length: 16 amino acids. Trimming cost V 2 bases and J 5 bases; bases outside gene matches: 8. Germline loops: CDR1 MNHNS, CDR2 SASEGT. CDR3 in DNA: TGTGCCAGCAGTGAACGGCAAGCGGGGGGCGGAGATACGCAGTATTTT. Translating gives CASSERQAGGGDTQYF.

The chain has TRBV2 and TRBJ1-1; D perhaps matches TRBD1 (6 bases). Trimming took 6 bases from V and 8 from J, leaving 13 bases between them. Germline V gene data show CDR1 as SNHLY and CDR2 as FYNNEI. This CDR3 is built from 12 residues. CDR3 DNA sequence: TGTGCCAGCAGCAAGGCTAGGGGGGAAGCTTTCTTT. Translation gives CASSKARGEAFF.

This clone was detected once. The chain uses TRBV5-6 and TRBJ2-3, with 9 bases identical to TRBD2. This CDR3 has 15 residues. Germline CDR1 SGHDT, CDR2 YYEEEE. The trim removed 4 bases at V and 1 base at J, leaving 4 bases unmatched. CDR3 amino acids: CASSPIAGGTDTQYF. DNA of the CDR3: TGTGCCAGCAGCCCGATAGCGGGGGGCACAGATACGCAGTATTTT.

V usage is TRBV19 and J usage is TRBJ2-2, with a weak D call TRBD1 (5 bases). The CDR3 totals 14 residues. Trimming stripped 7 bases from V and 4 bases from J, with 13 bases between. CDR1 is LNHDA and CDR2 is SQIVND in the germline V gene (reference sequence). CDR3 region: CASTPQGVTGELFF. Here the CDR3 DNA reads TGTGCCAGTACCCCTCAAGGGGTCACCGGGGAGCTGTTTTTT.

The chain recombines TRBV29-1 with TRBJ1-1; TRBD1 agrees at 11 bases. V gave up 5 bases and J gave up 5 bases; unmatched junction bases: 7. The CDR3 has 14 amino acids. Germline CDR1 reads SQVTM; CDR2 reads ANQGSEA. The CDR3 here is CSVTRTGGITEAFF. In DNA form, the CDR3 reads TGCAGCGTTACACGGACAGGGGGCATAACTGAAGCTTTCTTT.

This clone was seen only once. The chain couples TRBV18 to TRBJ1-1; 8 bases map to TRBD1. V was pared by 3 bases and J by 8 bases, with 2 bases of the junction left unmatched. Germline CDR1 KGHSH, CDR2 LQKENI. The CDR3 spans 12 residues. The CDR3 nucleotides are TGTGCCAGCTCACCTGGACAGGGAGAAGCTTTCTTT. Its protein is CASSPGQGEAFF.

The chain employs TRBV6-6 and TRBJ2-2, with 9 bases aligning to TRBD2. J was trimmed by 7 bases and V by 0 bases; bases with no gene match: 6. The CDR3 has 16 residues. The V gene's germline CDR1 is MNHNY and CDR2 SVGAGI (reference sequence). The CDR3 reads CASSYSTSGGSGELFF. As DNA, the CDR3 is TGTGCCAGCAGTTACTCGACTAGCGGTGGGAGCGGGGAGCTGTTTTTT.

The rearrangement joins TRBV4-3 to TRBJ1-2; 9 bases are a match to TRBD1. Germline V CDR1 and CDR2: LGHNA, YSLEER. This CDR3 has 15 residues. The trim removed 5 bases at V and 8 bases at J, leaving 12 bases unmatched. The CDR3 nucleotides read TGCGCCAGCAGCAACCGGGACAGGGCCTCCCTGGGCTACACCTTC. Encoded protein: CASSNRDRASLGYTF.

V usage is TRBV4-2 and J usage is TRBJ1-1; 8 bases agree with TRBD1. The V gene's germline CDR1 is LGHNA and CDR2 YNFKEQ. This CDR3 comprises 15 residues. After removal of 4 bases from V and 3 bases from J, the junction contained 7 bases not matched to a gene. DNA of the CDR3: TGTGCCAGCAGCCCCACAGGACAGGGCCACACTGAAGCTTTCTTT. Protein sequence: CASSPTGQGHTEAFF.

The chain employs TRBV10-3 and TRBJ1-5; tentatively, D is TRBD1 (5 bases). The germline V and J ends were trimmed by 1 base and 7 bases, with 11 bases remaining between them. The CDR3 runs 14 residues. Germline-derived CDR1 and CDR2 are ENHRY and SYGVKD. CDR3 region: CAISEFGGEQPQHF. In DNA, the CDR3 is TGTGCCATCAGTGAGTTCGGGGGTGAGCAGCCCCAGCATTTT.

CDR3 in DNA: TGTGCCAGTAACGCGGGAGCGGGGGGGCCGGGATCACAAGATACGCAGTATTTT. Translated: CASNAGAGGPGSQDTQYF. The chain uses TRBV19 and TRBJ2-3; 10 nucleotides match TRBD2. This CDR3 region has 18 residues. Per germline, CDR1 LNHDA and CDR2 SQIVND (reference sequence). V gave up 7 bases and J gave up 5 bases; unmatched junction bases: 18.

This clone was detected many times. V gene TRBV15 combines with J gene TRBJ1-4; possible D gene TRBD1, 5 bases. V was shortened by 8 bases and J by 0 bases, with 13 bases between the two germline ends. Germline V gives CDR1 LNHNV, CDR2 YYDKDF (reference sequence). The CDR3 has 15 amino acids. This CDR3 reads CATQATGATNEKLFF. As DNA, the CDR3 is TGTGCCACCCAGGCAACAGGAGCAACTAATGAAAAACTGTTTTTT.